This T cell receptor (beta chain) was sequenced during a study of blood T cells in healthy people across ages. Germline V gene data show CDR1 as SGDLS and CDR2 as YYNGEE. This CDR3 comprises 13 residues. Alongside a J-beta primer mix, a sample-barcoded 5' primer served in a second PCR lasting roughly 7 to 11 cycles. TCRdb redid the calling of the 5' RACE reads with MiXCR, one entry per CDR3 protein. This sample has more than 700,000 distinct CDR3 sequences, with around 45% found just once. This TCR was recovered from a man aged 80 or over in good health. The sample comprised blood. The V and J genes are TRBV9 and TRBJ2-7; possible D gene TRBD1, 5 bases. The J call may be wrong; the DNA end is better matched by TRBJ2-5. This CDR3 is CASSTQGEETQYF. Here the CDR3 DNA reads TGTGCCAGCAGTACCCAGGGCGAGGAGACCCAGTACTTC.